The sequence of this TCR beta chain was determined in a study of T-cell memory formation after mild COVID-19. Broader study findings: There was a balanced CD4/CD8 profile in clones contracting day 15 to 85, and later expanders leaned CD4+. Among contracting clones, CD4+ were mainly CM/EM and CD8+ enriched in EMRA.

5'RACE primed from the constant segment yielded TCR alpha and TCR beta cDNA libraries bearing sample barcodes and UMIs. TCRdb called the 5' RACE reads again in MiXCR, with one record for every CDR3 protein. This sample has about 410,000 distinct CDR3 sequences; about 20% occur once, and the top ten carry 20% to 25%. This CDR3 is 14 amino acids long. Germline loops: CDR1 MDHEN, CDR2 SYDVKM. Between the trimmed V and J ends, which lost 11 bases and 5 bases, there was a span of 21 bases. Notes on this clonotype: The antigen remains undetermined.

The specimen was PBMCs or a T cell subset sorted from them (not recorded which). The chain links TRBV28 to TRBJ2-5, with a weak D call TRBD2 (6 bases). The TCR sequence derives from a man aged 18 to 30 who had mild COVID-19 (a few samples of this study predate the infection). Cell type and time point are not known. This CDR3 is CAGAWRGVGETQYF. CDR3 bases: TGTGCCGGCGCTTGGCGCGGGGTTGGGGAGACCCAGTACTTC.